This T cell receptor beta chain was sequenced during a study of breast tumors, draining lymph nodes, adjacent tissues. General study findings and limits: Most tumor T cells seemingly derive from lymph node, then expand in tumor. Luminal-like breast cancer showed significantly greater tumor-nontumor repertoire similarity than basal-like breast cancer did. Compared with lymph nodes, tumors were less diverse; compared with nontumor tissue, more.

This CDR3 spans 10 amino acids. V shed 8 bases and J shed 7 bases, with 5 bases lying between them. The germline V gene encodes CDR1 MNHNY and CDR2 SVGAGI (reference sequence). A single record per CDR3 protein comes from TCRdb applying MiXCR to the multiplex PCR reads. This sample has about 220,000 distinct CDR3 sequences, with less than 45% found just once. Many counts were recorded for this clonotype. The antigen is unknown. Samples came from axillary lymph nodes draining the breast cancer. This TCR was recovered from a female donor with breast cancer. Some clones in this sample may be carry-over from other donors' samples. Sequenced input: axillary lymph node tissue. This rearrangement joins TRBV6-6 to TRBJ1-4; D gene unclear. The CDR3 bases are TGTGCCAGCTCTCGTGAAAAACTGTTTTTT. Its translation: CASSREKLFF.